This T cell receptor (beta chain) was retrieved from a study of shared clonotypes between healthy human individuals. Study observations and caveats: Donor clonotype sharing was expected to depend on sequencing depth.

Turning to this clone: Its antigen is as yet unknown.

The V gene lost 5 bases and the J gene lost 3 bases, with 13 bases spanning the gap. The CDR3 is made up of 14 amino acids. Germline values: CDR1 SGHDN, CDR2 FVKESK. CD4+ cells yielded CD45RA+ naive and CD45RA-negative memory subsets. Here immunoSEQ multiplex PCR was the method, and the copy in TCRdb shows in-frame clones only, minus some. The table lists around 2.5 million clones, roughly 93% of them singletons. The origin of this receptor is a man aged 18 to 35 in good health. Some clones in this sample may be carry-over from other donors' samples. The sequencing sample was made of naive CD4+ T cells from PBMCs. The subset is: CD45RA+ positively selected. V and J are TRBV14 and TRBJ1-2; no definite D call. CDR3: CASSFDANDYGYTF. In DNA form, the CDR3 reads TGTGCCAGCAGCTTTGACGCGAACGACTATGGCTACACCTTC.